This T cell receptor (beta chain) was sequenced during a study of blood T cell repertoires in COVID-19. Across the whole study: Both acute and convalescent COVID-19 samples were obtained from the United States, Italy and Spain. Nucleic acid was either cDNA or gDNA, and it came from T cells, B-cell-depleted T cells, or PBMCs.

In the source study's methods: Counts of nucleated cells, estimated from reference gene primer amplification, were obtained. Profiling relied on immunoSEQ multiplex PCR, and the TCRdb table lists in-frame clones only, not all of them. The V and J calls and clone size were taken over from that table, and D and trimming were inferred from the DNA. Seen here are 200,000 to 250,000 clones, roughly 80% observed once, and the top ten hold roughly 3.4%. This clonotype was sampled from a woman between 18 and 29 years old with acute or convalescent COVID-19. The source material was peripheral blood.

Here the CDR3 DNA reads TGCAGTGCTAGTTGGGGGGGGATGAACACTGAAGCTTTCTTT. Protein product: CSASWGGMNTEAFF. The rearrangement links TRBV20-1 to TRBJ1-1, with D possibly being TRBD1 (5 bases). This CDR3 spans 14 amino acids. The V end lost 3 bases, the J end lost 0 bases, and 11 bases lay between the germline ends. Germline CDR1 DFQATT, CDR2 SNEGSKA (reference sequence).